These 7 T cell receptor beta chains came from one sample sequenced in a study of cytomegalovirus exposure and HLA in healthy donors. Sequencing was performed with immunoSEQ multiplex PCR; in TCRdb, only in-frame clones are kept and a portion is missing. The table shows about 350,000 clones, with roughly nine tenths occurring only once. The sample was PBMCs. These receptors all come from a woman in her 30s in good health and CMV-seropositive.

This clone has more than one count but fewer than ten. This chain connects TRBV19 to TRBJ1-5; D not resolved. Germline lookup yields CDR1 LNHDA and CDR2 SQIVND (reference sequence). The CDR3 is 13 residues long. V lost 0 bases, J lost 4 bases, and 4 bases lay in between. The CDR3 DNA sequence: TGTGCCAGTAGTATAGACGGAAATCAGCCCCAGCATTTT. Its protein product is CASSIDGNQPQHF.

This clone was counted a single time. This chain links TRBV18 with TRBJ2-7; 7 positions match TRBD1. CDR3 length: 16 amino acids. V was pared by 3 bases and J by 0 bases, with 8 bases of the junction left unmatched. The germline V gene has CDR1 KGHSH and CDR2 LQKENI. The CDR3 DNA reads TGTGCCAGCTCACCGCCACAGGGGATACTCTCCTACGAGCAGTACTTC. Residues: CASSPPQGILSYEQYF.

The chain has TRBV25-1 and TRBJ2-1; TRBD1 aligns across 9 bases. CDR1 is MGHDK and CDR2 is SYGVNS in the germline V gene. The V and J ends lost 7 bases and 8 bases, in that order; junction bases with no gene match: 9. The CDR3 runs to 14 residues. The CDR3 spells CASKGGQGYHEQFF. The DNA for the CDR3 is TGTGCCAGCAAGGGGGGACAGGGATACCATGAGCAGTTCTTC.

The chain recombines TRBV30 with TRBJ2-3; TRBD2 matches 7 bases. The junction had 11 bases not matched to a gene; V was cut back by 2 bases and J by 6 bases. CDR1 and CDR2 (germline): GTSNPN, SVGIG (reference sequence). The CDR3 spans 15 residues. CDR3: CAWSFGPPGGDTQYF. The CDR3 DNA sequence: TGTGCCTGGAGTTTCGGCCCCCCGGGAGGCGATACGCAGTATTTT.

The CDR3 here is CASRRRQETQYF. The CDR3 bases are TGTGCCAGCAGGAGACGACAAGAGACCCAGTACTTC. The rearrangement links TRBV21-1 to TRBJ2-5. TRBV21-1 represents a pseudogene. The CDR3 is 12 residues long.

This clone was detected once. The chain has TRBV9 and TRBJ2-2; possible D gene TRBD2, 6 bases. Germline CDR1 reads SGDLS; CDR2 reads YYNGEE. The CDR3 is 14 residues long. Trimming left V 0 bases short and J 7 bases short, with 10 bases between. The CDR3 spells CASSVDGSIGELFF. The CDR3 DNA is TGTGCCAGCAGCGTAGACGGGAGTATCGGGGAGCTGTTTTTT.

This chain uses TRBV10-3 with TRBJ2-5, with TRBD1 matching 9 bases. CDR1 and CDR2 from the germline V gene are ENHRY and SYGVKD. V dropped 4 bases and J dropped 4; count of bases not matched to a gene: 4. The CDR3 sequence is 14 residues long. CDR3 in DNA: TGTGCCATCAGTGGGAGACAGGGGGGAGAGACCCAGTACTTC. Amino acid sequence: CAISGRQGGETQYF.